The rows below give T cell receptor beta chains drawn from one sample of a study of blood T cell repertoires in COVID-19. The table came from immunoSEQ multiplex PCR; TCRdb's copy has only in-frame clones and leaves some out. The data show 450,000 to 500,000 clones, with approximately 85% seen just once and roughly 3.2% held by the top ten. Sequencing input: peripheral blood. The receptor source for this set is a human donor in a cohort sampled during active COVID-19. CDR3s include the opening cysteine and the closing phenylalanine or tryptophan. D genes are given only for firm matches. Rows may omit the clone size; those that give it use once, few, many or a size class.

CDR3nt | CDR3aa | len | abundance | j_gene | v_gene | d_gene
TGCAGCGTTGGGGATAGCGGAGCCCAAGAGACCCAGTACTTC | CSVGDSGAQETQYF | 14 | . | TRBJ2-5 | TRBV29-1 | .
TGTGCCAGCAGAAGGGACAGGGGGCGCGCCGGGGAGCTGTTTTTT | CASRRDRGRAGELFF | 15 | . | TRBJ2-2 | TRBV5-8 | TRBD1
TGTGCCACCAGCAGAGAGATGGGGAGACAGGAGACCTATGGCTACACCTTC | CATSREMGRQETYGYTF | 17 | . | TRBJ1-2 | TRBV15 | .
TGTGCCAGTAGTGGACGGACAGGCAATCAGCCCCAGCATTTT | CASSGRTGNQPQHF | 14 | . | TRBJ1-5 | TRBV19 | .
TGTGCCACCAGCAGAGGTTTAGCGACGAGCTCCTACAATGAGCAGTTCTTC | CATSRGLATSSYNEQFF | 17 | . | TRBJ2-1 | TRBV15 | .
TGTGCCAGTACCATGCATAGGGAGTGGAACACTGAAGCTTTCTTT | CASTMHREWNTEAFF | 15 | . | TRBJ1-1 | TRBV19 | .
TGTGCCACCCAAGGGACAGGGGGGACAGCTTTCTTT | CATQGTGGTAFF | 12 | . | TRBJ1-1 | TRBV24-1 | TRBD1
TGCAGCGTTGTGAACAGCGGCAATGAGCAGTTCTTC | CSVVNSGNEQFF | 12 | . | TRBJ2-1 | TRBV29-1 | .
TGTGCCAGCAGCCCGCAGCGGGGCTACACTGAAGCTTTCTTT | CASSPQRGYTEAFF | 14 | . | TRBJ1-1 | TRBV3-1/TRBV3-2 | .
TGTGCCAGCAGCTTAACTAGCGGGAGGACAGATACGCAGTATTTT | CASSLTSGRTDTQYF | 15 | . | TRBJ2-3 | TRBV7-3 | TRBD2
TGTGCCAGCAGCTTAAGCCGGGGGGACTTCTTCGCGGGGAATGAGCAGTTCTTC | CASSLSRGDFFAGNEQFF | 18 | . | TRBJ2-1 | TRBV7-3 | TRBD2
TGTGCCAGCGATTCGGGGGACAGGGGGATCACTGAAGCTTTCTTT | CASDSGDRGITEAFF | 15 | . | TRBJ1-1 | TRBV28 | TRBD1
TGTGCCAGTAGTCCCCGGACATCAGCAGATACGCAGTATTTT | CASSPRTSADTQYF | 14 | . | TRBJ2-3 | TRBV19 | .
TGTGCCAGCAGCCGGAGACTAGCGGTGTACACAGATACGCAGTATTTT | CASSRRLAVYTDTQYF | 16 | . | TRBJ2-3 | TRBV7-9 | TRBD2
TGTGCCAGCAGCTTAGTGGGGGCAGTTCCTACCTCTTATGGCTACACCTTC | CASSLVGAVPTSYGYTF | 17 | . | TRBJ1-2 | TRBV7-2 | .
TGTGCCAGTAGTATCACAGCGGGAGAAGGAGAGACCCAGTACTTC | CASSITAGEGETQYF | 15 | . | TRBJ2-5 | TRBV19 | TRBD2
TGTGCCAGCAGCTTAGGGGGCGGCGACTATGGCTACACCTTC | CASSLGGGDYGYTF | 14 | . | TRBJ1-2 | TRBV7-8 | .
TGTGCCAGCAGCATAGGGGGAGACACCGGGGAGCTGTTTTTT | CASSIGGDTGELFF | 14 | . | TRBJ2-2 | TRBV9 | .
TGTGCCATCAGTGAGTCGGGGACAGGGGGCAATGGCTACACCTTC | CAISESGTGGNGYTF | 15 | . | TRBJ1-2 | TRBV10-3 | TRBD1
TGCAGCGTTGGCCTGGGACAGGACTTCAACTATGGCTACACCTTC | CSVGLGQDFNYGYTF | 15 | . | TRBJ1-2 | TRBV29-1 | TRBD1
TGTGCCAGCAGGGATAGACAGGGTAACACCGGGGAGCTGTTTTTT | CASRDRQGNTGELFF | 15 | . | TRBJ2-2 | TRBV6-5 | TRBD1
TGTGCCAGCAGCCCCATCCCGGGACAGGGAGTAACTGAAGCTTTCTTT | CASSPIPGQGVTEAFF | 16 | . | TRBJ1-1 | TRBV5-5 | TRBD1
TGTGCCTGGAAGAGCTACGAGCAGTACTTC | CAWKSYEQYF | 10 | . | TRBJ2-7 | TRBV30 | .
TGTGCCAGCAGCCGGATAAGGGCGGGGGCGGATGGCTACACCTTC | CASSRIRAGADGYTF | 15 | . | TRBJ1-2 | TRBV14 | .
TGTGCCAGCAGCTACTCAGGGGGTGAAAAACTGTTTTTT | CASSYSGGEKLFF | 13 | . | TRBJ1-4 | TRBV5-4 | TRBD1
TGTGCCAGCTCACCAGGGGTATCTAACAGGGGTGAAAAACTGTTTTTT | CASSPGVSNRGEKLFF | 16 | . | TRBJ1-4 | TRBV18 | TRBD1
TGCGCCAGCAGCCAAGGTCCGGGACAGAGCTACGAGCAGTACTTC | CASSQGPGQSYEQYF | 15 | . | TRBJ2-7 | TRBV4-3 | TRBD1
TGTGCCACCAGCGGCACCAGAAATACTGAAGCTTTCTTT | CATSGTRNTEAFF | 13 | . | TRBJ1-1 | TRBV15 | .
TGTGCCAGCAGCCAAGCCGGGACAGGGATTACCGGGGAGCTGTTTTTT | CASSQAGTGITGELFF | 16 | . | TRBJ2-2 | TRBV3-1/TRBV3-2 | TRBD1
TGCGCCAGCAGCCAAGATCTTGGCCTAGCGGGCAACAATGAGCAGTTCTTC | CASSQDLGLAGNNEQFF | 17 | . | TRBJ2-1 | TRBV4-1 | TRBD2
TGTGCCAGCAGCTTATGGGGACAGAACACTGAAGCTTTCTTT | CASSLWGQNTEAFF | 14 | . | TRBJ1-1 | TRBV11-3 | .
TGTGCCAGCAGTCCCCGGGGGGGGAGGGATGGCTACACCTTC | CASSPRGGRDGYTF | 14 | . | TRBJ1-2 | TRBV27 | .
TGTGCCAGCAGCTTAGGACAGGGTAGGGCTGAAGCTTTCTTT | CASSLGQGRAEAFF | 14 | once | TRBJ1-1 | TRBV11-2 | TRBD1
TGTGCCAGCAGCTCCCCTTGGGGACAGGGGAGGTACGAGCAGTACTTC | CASSSPWGQGRYEQYF | 16 | . | TRBJ2-7 | TRBV7-2 | TRBD1
TGTGCCAGCTCACCGGGCCGTATACAAGAGACCCAGTACTTC | CASSPGRIQETQYF | 14 | . | TRBJ2-5 | TRBV18 | .
TGTGCCAGCAGCCCCCGGGGAGCGGGCACAGATACGCAGTATTTT | CASSPRGAGTDTQYF | 15 | . | TRBJ2-3 | TRBV4-2 | .
TGTGCCAGCAGCTTAAGCAGGGACAATGAGCAGTTCTTC | CASSLSRDNEQFF | 13 | once | TRBJ2-1 | TRBV7-3 | .
TGTGCCAGCAGCCAACTTCCGGGACAGGGCGGTGAAAAACTGTTTTTT | CASSQLPGQGGEKLFF | 16 | . | TRBJ1-4 | TRBV3-1/TRBV3-2 | TRBD1
TGTGCCTGCCCCCTGACAGGGACGGAGTACGAGCAGTACTTC | CACPLTGTEYEQYF | 14 | . | TRBJ2-7 | TRBV30 | TRBD1
TGTGCCAGCAGAGGCGTAGGACAGGGGAGTCAGCCCCAGCATTTT | CASRGVGQGSQPQHF | 15 | . | TRBJ1-5 | TRBV28 | TRBD1
TGTGCCAGTACCGTCAACAGGGGCAGCAATCAGCCCCAGCATTTT | CASTVNRGSNQPQHF | 15 | . | TRBJ1-5 | TRBV19 | TRBD1
TGTGCCTGGAGTCCCGGGACTACCCGCTACAATGAGCAGTTCTTC | CAWSPGTTRYNEQFF | 15 | . | TRBJ2-1 | TRBV30 | TRBD2